The source of this TCR beta chain is a study of CD8+ T cells in alopecia areata. Study details: Treated patients took oral tofacitinib at 5 to 10 mg twice daily.

Alopecia areata patients provided lesional scalp punch biopsies and peripheral blood. Extraction of RNA preceded its reverse transcription into cDNA, which served as the sequencing template. TCRdb's table, derived via immunoSEQ multiplex PCR, lists solely in-frame clones and lacks some. This sample yields about 200,000 clones, of which about 53% are seen a single time; around 0.46% belongs to the top ten. CDR3 length: 16 amino acids. V lost 4 bases and J lost 6; bases outside the gene matches: 7. Looked up from germline, CDR1 is SGDLS and CDR2 is YYNGEE. This clone was observed once. The receptor's source is a human donor with alopecia areata. The chain uses TRBV9 and TRBJ2-2; 12 bases agree with TRBD2. The starting material was CD4+ T cells sorted from blood, obtained at week 0. The chain's CDR3 is CASSPGLAGSPGELFF. The DNA for the CDR3 is TGTGCCAGCAGCCCAGGACTAGCGGGATCCCCCGGGGAGCTGTTTTTT.